This T cell receptor (beta chain) originates from a study of blood T cell repertoires in COVID-19. The germline CDR1 and CDR2 sequences are SNHLY and FYNNEI. The CDR3 contains 20 residues. Germline trimming cut 0 bases from V and 4 bases from J; bases unmatched to any gene: 14. In the authors' workflow: Estimates of nucleated cell counts were drawn from the amplification of reference gene primers. Assay used: immunoSEQ multiplex PCR; TCRdb lists only in-frame clones, some missing. The D gene and trimming were derived from the DNA, and the V and J assignments and clone size from that table. This table has 250,000 to 300,000 clones, 80% to 90% appearing once.

The sequenced sample consisted of peripheral blood. V is TRBV2 and J is TRBJ2-1; TRBD2 agrees at 11 bases. This clonotype originated in a woman in her 70s with COVID-19, enrolled during active disease. CDR3 region: CASSEALGLAGGAEYNEQFF. In DNA form, the CDR3 reads TGTGCCAGCAGTGAAGCGCTTGGGCTAGCGGGGGGCGCCGAATACAATGAGCAGTTCTTC.